This is a list of T cell receptor beta chains from one sample in a study of blood T cell repertoires in COVID-19. Method: immunoSEQ multiplex PCR; TCRdb's copy keeps in-frame clones and lacks some. Of a few hundred thousand clones in the sample, around 82% are singletons; the top ten hold around 3.6%. Sequencing input: PBMCs or T cells enriched from blood (not recorded which). The receptors come from a man aged 45 to 65 who had recovered from COVID-19. The CDR3 runs from the conserved cysteine through the conserved F or W. The D gene is left open where the match is weak. For some rows the clone size is stated as once, few or many, or as a class when expanded; others skip it.

d_call j_call v_call clone_size cdr3_nt cdr3_aa
. TRBJ2-7 TRBV29-1 few TGCAGCGTTGAAGATCTGAGGGGGTACGAGCAGTACTTC CSVEDLRGYEQYF
. TRBJ2-3 TRBV28 . TGTGCCAGCAACGCGGGGACCTTTGAGGATACGCAGTATTTT CASNAGTFEDTQYF
. TRBJ2-3 TRBV7-2 . TGTGCCAGCAGCTTAAACAGGGTCAGCACAGATACGCAGTATTTT CASSLNRVSTDTQYF
TRBD2 TRBJ2-3 TRBV2 . TGTGCCAGCAGGGGCGGACTAGCGGGGGGCCCAGATACGCAGTATTTT CASRGGLAGGPDTQYF
. TRBJ2-7 TRBV18 . TGTGCCAGCTCACCACTATCCCGTCTTGAGCAGTACTTC CASSPLSRLEQYF
. TRBJ2-7 TRBV5-8 . TGTGCCAGCAGCCGTGAAGCAGGGCAGCTTTCCTACGAGCAGTACTTC CASSREAGQLSYEQYF
TRBD2 TRBJ2-5 TRBV4-3 . TGCGCCAGCAGCCAAGTGACTCGATCCGGGACTAGCGGGAGGGTAGGAGAGACCCAGTACTTC CASSQVTRSGTSGRVGETQYF
TRBD2 TRBJ2-1 TRBV9 . TGTGCCAGCAGCGTAGGACTAGCGGGAGTGGGGTCCTACAATGAGCAGTTCTTC CASSVGLAGVGSYNEQFF
TRBD2 TRBJ2-1 TRBV25-1 . TGTGCCAGCAGTGAATACGGCGGGAGGGGGTACAATGAGCAGTTCTTC CASSEYGGRGYNEQFF
. TRBJ1-2 TRBV4-1 few TGCGCCAGCAGCCAAACAGGAAAAATCGAGGGCTACACCTTC CASSQTGKIEGYTF
. TRBJ1-1 TRBV5-1 . TGCGCCAGCAGCTTGGGATCAGGTGGGGCGACTGAAGCTTTCTTT CASSLGSGGATEAFF
. TRBJ1-1 TRBV18 once TGTGCCAGCTCACCACCCGTGGTTACTCTACGAAGCTCTGAAGCTTTCTTT CASSPPVVTLRSSEAFF
TRBD1 TRBJ1-3 TRBV5-5 . TGTGCCAGCAGCTCCCTGACAGGGGCTGGAAACACCATATATTTT CASSSLTGAGNTIYF
. TRBJ1-4 TRBV7-9 few TGTGCCAGCAGCGCGTCGGGGACTAATGAAAAACTGTTTTTT CASSASGTNEKLFF
TRBD1 TRBJ1-3 TRBV7-6 . TGTGCCAGCAGCTTTCAAGGGGGCTATGGAAACACCATATATTTT CASSFQGGYGNTIYF
. TRBJ2-2 TRBV6-5 . TGTGCCAGCAGGAGTCAGGTGAACACCGGGGAGCTGTTTTTT CASRSQVNTGELFF
TRBD2 TRBJ2-3 TRBV9 . TGTGCCAGCAGAGGGGGACTAGCGGGGGTCACAGATACGCAGTATTTT CASRGGLAGVTDTQYF
. TRBJ2-1 TRBV12-2 few TGTGCAAGTCGCCCAGTTTCCAGGGCGGGGGAGCAGTTCTTC CASRPVSRAGEQFF
. TRBJ2-2 TRBV11-1 . TGTGCCAGCAGCTTAGTAGTATCGAACACCGGGGAGCTGTTTTTT CASSLVVSNTGELFF
. TRBJ2-7 TRBV5-1 . TGCGCCAGCAGTTGGGGGTGGGGGGAGAACTACGAGCAGTACTTC CASSWGWGENYEQYF
TRBD1 TRBJ2-7 TRBV6-5 . TGTGCCAGCAGTCCCCGGGGACAGGCCTCCTACGAGCAGTACTTC CASSPRGQASYEQYF
TRBD1 TRBJ1-2 TRBV28 . TGTGCCAGCAGTTCGGGACAGGGTTTTATACGGAGACCGTATGGCTACACCTTC CASSSGQGFIRRPYGYTF
TRBD2 TRBJ2-3 TRBV4-3 . TGCGCCAGCAGCCAAGATACTAGCGGGAGAAGTACGCAGTATTTT CASSQDTSGRSTQYF
. TRBJ2-2 TRBV19 . TGTGCCAGTAGTATAAAGGGTGGTGGGAGCACCGGGGAGCTGTTTTTT CASSIKGGGSTGELFF
. TRBJ2-1 TRBV7-3 . TGTGCCAGCAGCTTAAAGCTAGCAACCTACAATGAGCAGTTCTTC CASSLKLATYNEQFF
. TRBJ2-2 TRBV19 . TGTGCCAGTAGTCCTGACAAGATGATATTTATCGGGGAGCTGTTTTTT CASSPDKMIFIGELFF
. TRBJ1-2 TRBV25-1 . TGTGCCAGCAGTGAGCGGGGGGTGTATGGCTACACCTTC CASSERGVYGYTF
TRBD2 TRBJ2-1 TRBV7-8 . TGTGCCAGCAGCTTCAATAGCGGGCCTACCTACAATGAGCAGTTCTTC CASSFNSGPTYNEQFF
. TRBJ1-1 TRBV19 . TGTGCCAGTAGTATTCTAGAGAACACTGAAGCTTTCTTT CASSILENTEAFF
TRBD2 TRBJ2-2 TRBV12-5 . TGTGCTAGTGGTTTGCTGGGACTAGGAGTCACCGGGGAGCTGTTTTTT CASGLLGLGVTGELFF
TRBD2 TRBJ2-2 TRBV19 once TGTGCCAGTACCCCCCTAGCGGAGAACACCGGGGAGCTGTTTTTT CASTPLAENTGELFF
. TRBJ1-3 TRBV28 . TGTGCCAGCACGGACGGGACATTTGGAAACACCATATATTTT CASTDGTFGNTIYF
TRBD1 TRBJ1-2 TRBV28 . TGTGCCAGTTATTGGGGGACAGAGGCTAACTATGGCTACACCTTC CASYWGTEANYGYTF
TRBD1 TRBJ2-3 TRBV9 . TGTGCCAGCAGCCCGGAGACAGGGGGCTTCGATACGCAGTATTTT CASSPETGGFDTQYF
. TRBJ1-3 TRBV5-8 . TGTGCCAGCAGCTTTAGCGGAAACACCATATATTTT CASSFSGNTIYF
TRBD2 TRBJ2-2 TRBV7-3 . TGTGCCAGCAGCTTAACGAGAAGAGGGGCGGCTAGCGGGGGAGGATTAACCGGGGAGCTGTTTTTT CASSLTRRGAASGGGLTGELFF
TRBD1 TRBJ1-1 TRBV5-1 . TGCGCCAGCAGCTTGGATGGGACAGCGATGAACACTGAAGCTTTCTTT CASSLDGTAMNTEAFF
. TRBJ2-3 TRBV4-1 once TGCGCCAGCAGCCCGGACAGGGCTAGCGGGGCGGGCACAGATACGCAGTATTTT CASSPDRASGAGTDTQYF
. TRBJ2-2 TRBV5-1 . TGCGCCAGCAGCTTGGAATTGGACAGACTAGCACCCGGGGAGCTGTTTTTT CASSLELDRLAPGELFF
. TRBJ1-2 TRBV30 . TGTGCCTGGAGTGTGATACAAAGCGGTGGCTACACCTTC CAWSVIQSGGYTF
. TRBJ1-2 TRBV3-1/TRBV3-2 once TGTGCCAGCAGCTCCTCGCCGGGGGAATATGGCTACACCTTC CASSSSPGEYGYTF
. TRBJ1-2 TRBV29-1 . TGCAGCGTCCTGCCGGGACACTCCAACTATGGCTACACCTTC CSVLPGHSNYGYTF
TRBD2 TRBJ2-5 TRBV7-7 . TGTGCTAGCAGCTTGGGACTAGCGGGGGGGCAAGAGACCCAGTACTTC CASSLGLAGGQETQYF
TRBD2 TRBJ2-5 TRBV4-2 few TGTGCCAGCAGCCAAGACCGCGCTAGCGGGGGTGAGACCCAGTACTTC CASSQDRASGGETQYF
TRBD1 TRBJ1-2 TRBV9 . TGTGCCAGCAGCCCCTCGGGACAGGGTGGTCGGGGCTACACCTTC CASSPSGQGGRGYTF